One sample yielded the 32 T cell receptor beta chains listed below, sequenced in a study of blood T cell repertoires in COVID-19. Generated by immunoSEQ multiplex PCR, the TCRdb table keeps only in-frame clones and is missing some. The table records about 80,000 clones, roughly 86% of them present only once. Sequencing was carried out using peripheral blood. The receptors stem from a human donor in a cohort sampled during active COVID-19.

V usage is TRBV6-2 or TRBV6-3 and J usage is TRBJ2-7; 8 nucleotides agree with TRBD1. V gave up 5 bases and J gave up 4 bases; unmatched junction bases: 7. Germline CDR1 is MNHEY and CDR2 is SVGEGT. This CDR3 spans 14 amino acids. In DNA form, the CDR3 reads TGTGCCAGCAGTGCCCGGGACAGGCAATACGAGCAGTACTTC. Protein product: CASSARDRQYEQYF.

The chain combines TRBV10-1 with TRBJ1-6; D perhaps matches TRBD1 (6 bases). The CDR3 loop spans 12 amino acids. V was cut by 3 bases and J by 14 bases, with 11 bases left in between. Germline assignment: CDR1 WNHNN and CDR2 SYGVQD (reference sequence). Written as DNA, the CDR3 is TGCGCCAGCAGTGACCCGACAGGTACCCTCCACTTT. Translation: CASSDPTGTLHF.

The CDR3 DNA is TGTGCCCGCCCCGCCGAGCCCCGCTCCTACGAGCAGTACTTC. Translating it yields CARPAEPRSYEQYF. This chain joins TRBV19 and TRBJ2-7; D uncertain. Germline values: CDR1 LNHDA, CDR2 SQIVND (reference sequence). V was trimmed by 11 bases and J by 0 bases, leaving 17 bases between them. The CDR3 is 14 residues long. Together with reference TRBV19 and TRBJ2-7, the CDR3 gives the full variable domain: DGGITQSPKYLFRKEGQNVTLSCEQNLNHDAMYWYRQDPGQGLRLIYYSQIVNDFQKGDIAEGYSVSREKKESFPLTVTSAQKNPTAFYLCARPAEPRSYEQYFGPGTRLTVT.

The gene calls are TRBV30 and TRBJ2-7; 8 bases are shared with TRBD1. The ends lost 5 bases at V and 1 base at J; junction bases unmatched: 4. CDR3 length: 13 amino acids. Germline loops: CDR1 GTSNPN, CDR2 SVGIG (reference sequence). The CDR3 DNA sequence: TGTGCCTGGGACAGGGGTAGATCCTACGAGCAGTACTTC. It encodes CAWDRGRSYEQYF.

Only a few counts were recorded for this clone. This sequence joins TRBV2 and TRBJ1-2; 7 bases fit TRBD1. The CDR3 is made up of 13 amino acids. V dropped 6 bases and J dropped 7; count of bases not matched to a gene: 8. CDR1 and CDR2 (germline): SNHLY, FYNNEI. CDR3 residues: CASSPTGYGGYTF. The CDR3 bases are TGTGCCAGCAGCCCGACAGGGTATGGTGGCTACACCTTC.

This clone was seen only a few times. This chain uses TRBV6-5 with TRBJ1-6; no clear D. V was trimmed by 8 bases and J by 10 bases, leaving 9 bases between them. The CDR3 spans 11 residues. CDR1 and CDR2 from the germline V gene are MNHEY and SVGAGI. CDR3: CASGTVSPLHF. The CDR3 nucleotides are TGTGCCAGCGGTACGGTGTCACCCCTCCACTTT.

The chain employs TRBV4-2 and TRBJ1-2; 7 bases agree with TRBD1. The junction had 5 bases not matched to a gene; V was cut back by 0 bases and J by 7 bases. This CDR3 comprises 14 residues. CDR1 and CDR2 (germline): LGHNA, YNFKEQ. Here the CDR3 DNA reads TGTGCCAGCAGCCAAGATACAGGGGCTTCTGGCTACACCTTC. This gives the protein CASSQDTGASGYTF.

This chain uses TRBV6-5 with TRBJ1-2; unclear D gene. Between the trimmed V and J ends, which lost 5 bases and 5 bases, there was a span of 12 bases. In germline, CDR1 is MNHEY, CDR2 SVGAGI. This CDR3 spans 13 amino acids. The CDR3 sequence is CASSPPPGYGYTF. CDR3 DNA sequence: TGTGCCAGCAGTCCCCCGCCGGGATATGGCTACACCTTC.

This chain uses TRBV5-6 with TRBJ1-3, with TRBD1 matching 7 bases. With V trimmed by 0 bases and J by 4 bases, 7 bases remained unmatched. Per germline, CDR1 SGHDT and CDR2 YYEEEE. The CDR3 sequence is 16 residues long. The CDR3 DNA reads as TGTGCCAGCAGCTTGGTTCGACAGGGTGACGGAAACACCATATATTTT. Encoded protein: CASSLVRQGDGNTIYF.

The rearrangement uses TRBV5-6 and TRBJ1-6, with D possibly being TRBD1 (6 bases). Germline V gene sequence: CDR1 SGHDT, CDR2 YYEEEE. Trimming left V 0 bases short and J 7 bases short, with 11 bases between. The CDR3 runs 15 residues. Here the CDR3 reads CASSLDRVGNSPLHF. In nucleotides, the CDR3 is TGTGCCAGCAGCTTGGACAGGGTGGGGAATTCACCCCTCCACTTT. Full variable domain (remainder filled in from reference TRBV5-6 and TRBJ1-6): DAGVTQSPTHLIKTRGQQVTLRCSPKSGHDTVSWYQQALGQGPQFIFQYYEEEERQRGNFPDRFSGHQFPNYSSELNVNALLLGDSALYLCASSLDRVGNSPLHFGNGTRLTVT.

The CDR3 reads CASSLVAGSLETQYF. The CDR3 DNA reads TGCGCCAGCAGCTTGGTGGCAGGCTCTTTGGAGACCCAGTACTTC. The V call is TRBV5-1, the J call TRBJ2-5, with D unresolved. Germline lookup yields CDR1 SGHRS and CDR2 YFSETQ. The CDR3 is 15 residues long. The V and J ends lost 0 bases and 5 bases respectively, with 14 bases between them.

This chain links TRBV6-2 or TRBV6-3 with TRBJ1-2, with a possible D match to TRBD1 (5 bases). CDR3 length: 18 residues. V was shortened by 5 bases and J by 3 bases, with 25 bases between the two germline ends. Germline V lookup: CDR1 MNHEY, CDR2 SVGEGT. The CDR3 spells CASSTLVEEARGDYGYTF. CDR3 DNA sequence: TGTGCCAGCAGTACCCTCGTGGAGGAAGCCCGGGGGGACTATGGCTACACCTTC.

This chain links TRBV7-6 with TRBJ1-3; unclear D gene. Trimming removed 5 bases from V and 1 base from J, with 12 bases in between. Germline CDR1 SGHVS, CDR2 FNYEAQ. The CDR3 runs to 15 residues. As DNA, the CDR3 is TGTGCCAGCAGCCTTTTTCCGCGGTCTGGAAACACCATATATTTT. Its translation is CASSLFPRSGNTIYF.

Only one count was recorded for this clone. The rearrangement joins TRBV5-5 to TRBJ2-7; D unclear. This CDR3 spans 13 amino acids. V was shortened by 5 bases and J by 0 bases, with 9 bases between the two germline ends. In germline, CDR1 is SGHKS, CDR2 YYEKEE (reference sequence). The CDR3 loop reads CASSPQSSYEQYF. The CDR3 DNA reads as TGTGCCAGCAGTCCACAATCCTCCTACGAGCAGTACTTC.

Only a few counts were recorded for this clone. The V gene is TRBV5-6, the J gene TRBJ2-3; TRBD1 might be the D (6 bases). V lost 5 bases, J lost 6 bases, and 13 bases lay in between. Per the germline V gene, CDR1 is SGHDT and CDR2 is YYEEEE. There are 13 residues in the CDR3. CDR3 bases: TGTGCCAGCAGATATGACAGGCGCGATACGCAGTATTTT. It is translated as CASRYDRRDTQYF.

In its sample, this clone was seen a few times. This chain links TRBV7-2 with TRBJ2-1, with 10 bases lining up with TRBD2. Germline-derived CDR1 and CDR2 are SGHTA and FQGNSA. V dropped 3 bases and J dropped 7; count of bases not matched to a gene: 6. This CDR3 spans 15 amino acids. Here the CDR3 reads CASSLFPSGGNEQFF. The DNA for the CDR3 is TGTGCCAGCAGCTTGTTCCCTAGCGGGGGTAATGAGCAGTTCTTC. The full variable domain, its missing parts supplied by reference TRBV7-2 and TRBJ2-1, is GAGVSQSPSNKVTEKGKDVELRCDPISGHTALYWYRQSLGQGLEFLIYFQGNSAPDKSGLPSDRFSAERTGGSVSTLTIQRTQQEDSAVYLCASSLFPSGGNEQFFGPGTRLTVL.

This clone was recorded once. The CDR3, as DNA: TGTGCCAGCAGGGGACTAGCGGGGTCCAACACCGGGGAGCTGTTTTTT. It encodes CASRGLAGSNTGELFF. This rearrangement joins TRBV2 to TRBJ2-2; 13 nucleotides line up with TRBD2. The CDR3 loop spans 16 amino acids. From germline, CDR1 is SNHLY and CDR2 FYNNEI. The ends lost 6 bases at V and 2 bases at J; junction bases unmatched: 3. Together with reference TRBV2 and TRBJ2-2, the CDR3 gives the full variable domain: EPEVTQTPSHQVTQMGQEVILRCVPISNHLYFYWYRQILGQKVEFLVSFYNNEISEKSEIFDDQFSVERPDGSNFTLKIRSTKLEDSAMYFCASRGLAGSNTGELFFGEGSRLTVL.

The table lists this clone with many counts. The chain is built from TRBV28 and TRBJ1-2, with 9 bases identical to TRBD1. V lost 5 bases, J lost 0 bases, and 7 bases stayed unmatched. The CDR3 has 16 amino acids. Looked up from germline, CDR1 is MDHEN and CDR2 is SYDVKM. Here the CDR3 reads CASSTGTGIPNYGYTF. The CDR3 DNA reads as TGTGCCAGCAGTACCGGGACAGGGATCCCTAACTATGGCTACACCTTC.

The CDR3 DNA follows: TGTGCCAGCAGGCACCGGGACAGAACCTATGGCTACACCTTC. This codes for CASRHRDRTYGYTF. The gene calls are TRBV11-3 and TRBJ1-2; TRBD1 matches 7 bases. Germline V CDR1 and CDR2: SGHNT, YENEEA. The CDR3 sequence is 14 residues long. With 6 bases clipped from V and 4 bases from J, the junction kept 8 bases outside the gene matches.

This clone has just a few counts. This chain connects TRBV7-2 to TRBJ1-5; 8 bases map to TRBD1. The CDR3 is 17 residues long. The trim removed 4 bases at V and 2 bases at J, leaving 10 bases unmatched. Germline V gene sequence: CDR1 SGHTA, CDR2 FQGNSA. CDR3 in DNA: TGTGCCAGCAGCTCGGTATTTCAGACAGGGGGCAATCAGCCCCAGCATTTT. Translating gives CASSSVFQTGGNQPQHF. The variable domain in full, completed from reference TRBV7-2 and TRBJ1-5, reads GAGVSQSPSNKVTEKGKDVELRCDPISGHTALYWYRQSLGQGLEFLIYFQGNSAPDKSGLPSDRFSAERTGGSVSTLTIQRTQQEDSAVYLCASSSVFQTGGNQPQHFGDGTRLSIL.

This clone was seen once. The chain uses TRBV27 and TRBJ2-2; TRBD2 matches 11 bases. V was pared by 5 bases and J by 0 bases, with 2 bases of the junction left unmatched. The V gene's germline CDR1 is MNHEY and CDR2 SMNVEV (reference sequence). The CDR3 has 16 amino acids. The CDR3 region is CASSRLAGTNTGELFF. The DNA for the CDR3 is TGTGCCAGCAGTAGACTAGCGGGGACGAACACCGGGGAGCTGTTTTTT.

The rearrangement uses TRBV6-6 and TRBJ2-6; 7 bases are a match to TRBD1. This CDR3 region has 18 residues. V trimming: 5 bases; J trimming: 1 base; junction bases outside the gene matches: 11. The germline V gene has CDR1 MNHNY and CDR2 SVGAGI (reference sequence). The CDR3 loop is CASSLHGQDPSGANVLTF. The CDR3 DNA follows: TGTGCCAGCAGTCTCCACGGACAGGATCCTTCTGGGGCCAACGTCCTGACTTTC.

CDR3 DNA: TGCGCCAGCACACGTTCGGGGGGAACCTACGAGCAGTACTTC. Amino acid sequence: CASTRSGGTYEQYF. The chain recombines TRBV5-1 with TRBJ2-7; 7 bases agree with TRBD2. CDR1 and CDR2 from the germline V gene are SGHRS and YFSETQ. The trim removed 6 bases at V and 2 bases at J, leaving 8 bases unmatched. The CDR3 consists of 14 residues.

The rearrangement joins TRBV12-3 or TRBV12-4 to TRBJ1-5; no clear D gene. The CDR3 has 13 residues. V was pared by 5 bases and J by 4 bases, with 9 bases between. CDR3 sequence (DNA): TGTGCCAGCAGTAGACACCCTAATCAGCCCCAGCATTTT. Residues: CASSRHPNQPQHF.

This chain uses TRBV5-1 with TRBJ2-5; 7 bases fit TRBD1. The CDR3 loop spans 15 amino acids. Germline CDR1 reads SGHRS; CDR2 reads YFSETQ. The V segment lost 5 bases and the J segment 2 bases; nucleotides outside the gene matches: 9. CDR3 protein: CASRLTGLWQETQYF. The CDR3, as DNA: TGCGCCAGCAGGTTGACAGGGCTGTGGCAAGAGACCCAGTACTTC. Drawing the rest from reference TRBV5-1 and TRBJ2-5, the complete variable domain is KAGVTQTPRYLIKTRGQQVTLSCSPISGHRSVSWYQQTPGQGLQFLFEYFSETQRNKGNFPGRFSGRQFSNSRSEMNVSTLELGDSALYLCASRLTGLWQETQYFGPGTRLLVL.

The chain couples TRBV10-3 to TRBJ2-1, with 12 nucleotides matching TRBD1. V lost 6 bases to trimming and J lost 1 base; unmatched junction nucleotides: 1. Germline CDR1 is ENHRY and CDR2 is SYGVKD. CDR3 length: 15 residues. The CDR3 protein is CAIRGQGASYNEQFF. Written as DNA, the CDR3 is TGTGCCATCAGGGGACAGGGGGCGTCCTACAATGAGCAGTTCTTC.

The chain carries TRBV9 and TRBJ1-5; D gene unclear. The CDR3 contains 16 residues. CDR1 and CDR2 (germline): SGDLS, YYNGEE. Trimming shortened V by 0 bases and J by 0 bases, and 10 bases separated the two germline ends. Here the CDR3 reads CASSVGPGNSNQPQHF. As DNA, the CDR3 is TGTGCCAGCAGCGTAGGTCCGGGAAATAGCAATCAGCCCCAGCATTTT. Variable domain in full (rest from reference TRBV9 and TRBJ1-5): DSGVTQTPKHLITATGQRVTLRCSPRSGDLSVYWYQQSLDQGLQFLIQYYNGEERAKGNILERFSAQQFPDLHSELNLSSLELGDSALYFCASSVGPGNSNQPQHFGDGTRLSIL.

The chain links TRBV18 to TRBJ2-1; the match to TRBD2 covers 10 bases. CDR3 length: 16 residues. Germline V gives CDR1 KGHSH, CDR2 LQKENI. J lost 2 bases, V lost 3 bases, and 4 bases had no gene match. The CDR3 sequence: CASSPISGGPYNEQFF. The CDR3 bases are TGTGCCAGCTCACCTATTAGCGGGGGGCCCTACAATGAGCAGTTCTTC.

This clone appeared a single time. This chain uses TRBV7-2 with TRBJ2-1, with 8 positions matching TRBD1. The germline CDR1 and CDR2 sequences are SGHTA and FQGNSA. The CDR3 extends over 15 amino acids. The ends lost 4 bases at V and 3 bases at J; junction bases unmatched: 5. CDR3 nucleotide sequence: TGTGCCAGCAGCTATGTAGGGACAGGCTACAATGAGCAGTTCTTC. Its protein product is CASSYVGTGYNEQFF.

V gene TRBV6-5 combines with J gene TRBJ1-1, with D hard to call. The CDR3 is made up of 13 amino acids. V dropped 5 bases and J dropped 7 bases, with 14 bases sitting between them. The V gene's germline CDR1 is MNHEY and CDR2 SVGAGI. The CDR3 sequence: CASSRPNYNEAFF. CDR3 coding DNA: TGTGCCAGCAGTCGCCCTAATTATAATGAAGCTTTCTTT.

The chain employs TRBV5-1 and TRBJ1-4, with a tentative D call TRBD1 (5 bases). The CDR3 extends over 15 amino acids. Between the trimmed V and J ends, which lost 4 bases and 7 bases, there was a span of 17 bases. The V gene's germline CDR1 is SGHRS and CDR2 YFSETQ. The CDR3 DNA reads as TGCGCCAGCAGCCAAACGGGGGTAGTCTTTGAAAAACTGTTTTTT. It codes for CASSQTGVVFEKLFF. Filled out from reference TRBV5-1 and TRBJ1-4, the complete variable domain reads KAGVTQTPRYLIKTRGQQVTLSCSPISGHRSVSWYQQTPGQGLQFLFEYFSETQRNKGNFPGRFSGRQFSNSRSEMNVSTLELGDSALYLCASSQTGVVFEKLFFGSGTQLSVL.

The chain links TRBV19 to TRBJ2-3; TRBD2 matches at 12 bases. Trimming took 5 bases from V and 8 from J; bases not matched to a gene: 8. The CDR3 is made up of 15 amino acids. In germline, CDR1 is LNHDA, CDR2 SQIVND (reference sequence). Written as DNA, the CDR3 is TGTGCCAGTAGTTCGTCTAGCGGGGGGGCCTCTACGCAGTATTTT. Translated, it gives CASSSSSGGASTQYF. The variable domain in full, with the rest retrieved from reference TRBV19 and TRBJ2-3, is DGGITQSPKYLFRKEGQNVTLSCEQNLNHDAMYWYRQDPGQGLRLIYYSQIVNDFQKGDIAEGYSVSREKKESFPLTVTSAQKNPTAFYLCASSSSSGGASTQYFGPGTRLTVL.